Sequencing of this T cell receptor (beta chain) was carried out in a study of CD8+ T cells in alopecia areata. Study information: Those patients who were treated received oral tofacitinib, which was given at 5 to 10 mg twice daily for moderate-to-severe alopecia areata. Points from the study as a whole: Tofacitinib produced a significant decrease in scalp clonality and in expanded CD8+ clones among the top 100.

To note about this clone: The antigen remains unidentified.

The treatment was: oral pan-JAK inhibitor, 5-10 mg twice daily. Trimming left V 4 bases short and J 2 bases short, with 8 bases between. The CDR3 extends over 13 amino acids. The germline gives CDR1 SGHRS, CDR2 YFSETQ. RNA extraction and reverse transcription yielded cDNA as sequencing template. The repertoire was sequenced with immunoSEQ multiplex PCR; TCRdb's copy has only in-frame clones and lacks some. The data hold 150,000 to 200,000 clones, with 60% observed a single time. The V and J genes are TRBV5-1 and TRBJ2-3; the D gene could be TRBD1 or TRBD2 (5 bases each). The receptor was isolated from a human donor with alopecia areata. Sequenced here: CD4+ T cells sorted from blood, sampled at week 24, from a patient treated with tofacitinib. CDR3 residues: CASSEGNTDTQYF. The CDR3 nucleotides read TGCGCCAGCAGCGAGGGGAACACAGATACGCAGTATTTT.